A selection of T cell receptor beta chains follows, all from one sample in a study of early T cells in non-severe SARS-CoV-2 infection. TCRdb re-derived calls from the 5' RACE reads in MiXCR, one entry per CDR3 protein. This table has 25,000 to 35,000 distinct CDR3 sequences, around 7% appearing once. Sequenced: whole blood. These TCRs come from an adult who was a healthcare worker with PCR-confirmed SARS-CoV-2 infection or an uninfected control (not recorded which). Each CDR3 is given with its conserved first and last residue. A D gene is named only where the DNA matches it firmly. Size tells how often a clone was seen (once, few, many) or the class of an expanded clone, and some rows leave it out.

many	-	TRBV7-2	TRBJ1-1	TGTGCCAGCAGCGCCCGCGGGGTCGGGGGCGGAAAGACTGAAGCTTTCTTT	CASSARGVGGGKTEAFF
many	-	TRBV11-2	TRBJ1-2	TGTGCCAGCAGCTTCGGACGGTGGAGTAGCTACACCTTC	CASSFGRWSSYTF
many	TRBD1	TRBV20-1	TRBJ1-5	TGCAGTGCTAGAAATTCGGACAGGGGCGGCAATCAGCCCCAGCATTTT	CSARNSDRGGNQPQHF
many	TRBD2	TRBV18	TRBJ2-1	TGTGCCAGCTCACCACTAGCGGGAGAGGGAAATGAGCAGTTCTTC	CASSPLAGEGNEQFF
-	-	TRBV15	TRBJ2-7	TGTGCCACCAGCAGAGATGTTTCGACCCGCGACGAGCAGTACTTC	CATSRDVSTRDEQYF
medium-sized	-	TRBV29-1	TRBJ2-1	TGCAGCGCGGAGGGGGACTCCTACAATGAGCAGTTCTTC	CSAEGDSYNEQFF
many	-	TRBV9	TRBJ2-2	TGTGCCAGCAGCGTAGGTTCCGTGGCCACCGGGGAGCTGTTTTTT	CASSVGSVATGELFF
many	-	TRBV20-1	TRBJ2-5	TGCAGTGCTAGCCGCGCGGGACGGACTGAGACCCAGTACTTC	CSASRAGRTETQYF
-	TRBD1	TRBV10-3	TRBJ1-2	TGTGCCATCAACTTGGGACAGGGAGATGGCTACACCTTC	CAINLGQGDGYTF
-	TRBD2	TRBV9	TRBJ2-1	TGTGCCAGCAGCGTAGATAATAGCGGGGGGTACAATGAGCAGTTCTTC	CASSVDNSGGYNEQFF
many	-	TRBV12-3/TRBV12-4	TRBJ2-3	TGTGCCAGCAGTTCCACAGATACGCAGTATTTT	CASSSTDTQYF
many	TRBD2	TRBV7-9	TRBJ2-7	TGTGCCAGCAGCATTAGCGGGAGCACCTACGAGCAGTACTTC	CASSISGSTYEQYF
many	-	TRBV7-2	TRBJ2-1	TGTGCCAGCAGCTTAGGACAGGCGAGCTCCTACAATGAGCAGTTCTTC	CASSLGQASSYNEQFF
many	TRBD1	TRBV25-1	TRBJ2-7	TGTGCCAGCAGTACAACTCCCGGGACAGGGGGCGAAAAAGTCGAGCAGTACTTC	CASSTTPGTGGEKVEQYF